The T cell receptor beta chain described here comes from a study of a mutant IDH1 vaccine in newly diagnosed glioma. The assay was immunoSEQ multiplex PCR, and TCRdb's table has in-frame clones only and misses some. The sample lists around 40,000 clones, 80% to 90% occurring once. There are 12 residues in the CDR3. V shed 5 bases and J shed 0 bases, with 4 bases lying between them. Germline CDR1 is SGHTA and CDR2 is FQGNSA. Time point of the sample: week 35, safety follow-up. What each vaccine dose contained was 300 ug of mutant IDH1 20-mer peptide, accompanied by topical imiquimod. A word on this clone: Antigen specificity is unknown.

This chain joins TRBV7-2 and TRBJ2-5; D is ambiguous. The sequences come from PBMCs, collected from a glioma patient whose treatment included an IDH1 peptide vaccine. This sequence was found in a man aged 40-50 years with glioma. The CDR3 loop is CASSRNQETQYF. CDR3 DNA: TGTGCCAGCAGCCGGAACCAAGAGACCCAGTACTTC.